This T cell receptor beta chain derives from a study of identical twins. This clonotype showed up just a few times. Trimming stripped 2 bases from V and 8 bases from J, with 7 bases between. CDR3 length: 13 amino acids. CDR1 MNHEY and CDR2 SVGAGI come from the germline V gene. In TCRdb, the 5' RACE reads were re-called with MiXCR into one record per CDR3 protein. The sample shows under 500,000 distinct CDR3 sequences, 14% of them seen only once. All of the donors were Caucasians in good health. The same sample was also studied in work on yellow fever vaccine responses in identical twins.

V and J are TRBV6-5 and TRBJ1-6; weak D call: TRBD1 (5 bases). This clonotype originated in a woman between 18 and 30 years old in good health. The sample was CD4+ T cells sorted from blood. CDR3: CASSYRGDSPLHF. CDR3 in DNA: TGTGCCAGCAGTTACAGGGGTGATTCACCCCTCCACTTT.